The 25 T cell receptor gamma chains in this list originate from one sample, sequenced in a study of gamma delta lymphoproliferative disorders and STAT genes. PBMCs from patients and controls supplied the genomic DNA for sequencing. TCRdb ran CATT on the multiplex PCR reads. Found here are 2,000 to 2,500 gamma-chain clones, 10% to 13% of them singletons; the top ten hold under 10%. Sequenced material: blood. These receptors came from a human donor in good health.

Only a few counts were recorded for this clone. The protein recorded in TCRdb matches a much larger clone and deviates from this DNA's translation at residue 5, suggesting a read error; the protein here is obtained by translating the DNA. The CDR3 DNA reads TGTGCCACCTGGAATGGCCGCTGTGGTAGGTCCCGTGATTGGATCAAGACGTTT. This sequence encodes CATWNGRCGRSRDWIKTF. The chain links TRGV4 to TRGJP2. TCRdb lists no J gene, so it was determined here by aligning the DNA to germline. Looked up from germline, CDR1 is EGSTGY and CDR2 is YDSYTSSV. This CDR3 is 18 amino acids long.

This clone was detected ten times or more. The chain carries TRGV5 and TRGJ1 or TRGJ2. TCRdb carries no J gene annotation; the J gene was assigned here by matching the DNA with germline. J gave up 3 bases and V 9 bases, and 14 bases lay outside the gene matches. Germline V gene lookup returns CDR1 VINAFY and CDR2 YDVSNSKD. The CDR3 totals 14 residues. CDR3 amino acids: CATPYGNSYYKKLF. The CDR3 bases are TGTGCCACCCCATACGGGAATAGTTATTATAAGAAACTCTTT.

This clone is categorized as medium-sized. This chain uses TRGV3 with TRGJ1 or TRGJ2. TCRdb does not report a J gene; here it was assigned by matching the DNA to germline references. The length of the CDR3 is 13 residues. J was trimmed by 1 base and V by 0 bases; bases with no gene match: 0. CDR1 VTNTFY and CDR2 YDVSTARD come from the germline V gene (reference sequence). The chain's CDR3 is CATWDRNYYKKLF. DNA of the CDR3: TGTGCCACCTGGGACAGGAATTATTATAAGAAACTCTTT.

This clone is medium-sized. The chain is built from TRGV10 and TRGJ1 or TRGJ2. TCRdb leaves out the J gene; it was filled in here by matching the DNA to germline. TRGV10 is given ORF status, its function remaining uncertain. The CDR3 is 11 amino acids. Trimming removed 11 bases from V and 11 bases from J; junction bases left unmatched: 13. The CDR3 is CAATRGSEKLF. CDR3 nucleotide sequence: TGTGCTGCGACTAGGGGTAGTGAGAAACTCTTT.

This clone is labeled as medium-sized. This chain joins TRGV4 and TRGJ1 or TRGJ2. No J gene was available from TCRdb, and it was assigned here by a germline match of the DNA. CDR1 is EGSTGY, CDR2 YDSYTSSV, per germline. This CDR3 region has 10 residues. Trimming removed 2 bases from V and 11 bases from J; junction bases left unmatched: 3. CDR3 residues: CATWDAEKLF. Here the CDR3 DNA reads TGTGCCACCTGGGATGCGGAGAAACTCTTT.

This clone is medium-sized (0.01 to 0.1%) in the sample. The chain carries TRGV4 and TRGJ1 or TRGJ2. TCRdb gives no J gene; it was assigned here by matching the DNA to germline. J lost 4 bases, V lost 0 bases, and 9 bases had no gene match. From germline, CDR1 is EGSTGY and CDR2 YDSYTSSV. The CDR3 has 15 amino acids. The CDR3 nucleotides are TGTGCCACCTGGGATGGGCCGTCTTTATATTATAAGAAACTCTTT. Translation: CATWDGPSLYYKKLF.

This clone qualifies as medium-sized. The chain carries TRGV8 and TRGJP1. The J gene, not given by TCRdb, was assigned here from a germline match of the nucleotide sequence. CDR1 and CDR2 (germline): VENAVY, YDSYNSRV. This CDR3 is built from 14 residues. Trimming removed 0 bases from V and 3 bases from J; junction bases left unmatched: 1. CDR3 amino acids: CATWDRATGWFKIF. CDR3 coding DNA: TGTGCCACCTGGGATAGGGCCACTGGTTGGTTCAAGATATTT.

This clone is classed as medium-sized. The J gene is TRGJP1, the V gene TRGV4. Because TCRdb records no J gene, it was assigned here through a match of the DNA to germline. The CDR3 extends over 14 amino acids. Germline CDR1 and CDR2: EGSTGY and YDSYTSSV. The CDR3, as DNA: TGTGCGTGGGATTACGGGGGCACTGGTTGGTTCAAGATATTT. It specifies CAWDYGGTGWFKIF.

This clone is judged medium-sized (0.01 to 0.1%). The same CDR3 can be traced to other DNA sequences in this sample. The chain employs TRGV8 and TRGJ1 or TRGJ2. No J gene was available from TCRdb, and it was assigned here by a germline match of the DNA. The germline CDR1 and CDR2 sequences are VENAVY and YDSYNSRV. There are 12 residues in the CDR3. Unmatched junction bases numbered 1, after V lost 2 bases and J lost 3 bases. The CDR3 DNA reads as TGTGCCACCTGGGATATTTATTATAAGAAACTCTTT. This codes for CATWDIYYKKLF.

By share, this clone counts as medium-sized. J is TRGJ1 or TRGJ2 and V is TRGV2. The J gene, left out of TCRdb, was set here by checking the DNA against germline. The CDR3 is 11 residues long. The V gene's germline CDR1 is EGSNGY and CDR2 YDSYNSKV. Losses at the gene ends were 9 bases for V and 6 bases for J; bases not matched to a gene: 8. CDR3 nucleotide sequence: TGTGCCACCCCCCAGGGTTATAAGAAACTCTTT. The encoded protein is CATPQGYKKLF.

By proportion, this clone is medium-sized. The chain couples TRGV9 to TRGJP. The J gene is absent in TCRdb and was assigned here via DNA matching to germline. Trimming took 2 bases from V and 6 from J; bases not matched to a gene: 13. The CDR3 covers 19 residues. The germline CDR1 and CDR2 sequences are GITISATS and ISYDGTV (reference sequence). The CDR3 DNA reads TGTGCCTTGTGGGAGGCCCAAGGAGGCAGAGAGTTGGGCAAAAAAATCAAGGTATTT. It is translated as CALWEAQGGRELGKKIKVF.

On this clone itself: At residue 4, the TCRdb amino acid sequence and the translated nucleotide sequence differ, so the protein here is the DNA translation. V usage is TRGV4 and J usage is TRGJ1 or TRGJ2. The J gene, not given by TCRdb, was assigned here from a germline match of the nucleotide sequence. The V and J ends lost 7 bases and 2 bases, in that order; junction bases with no gene match: 2. The CDR3 contains 11 residues. Germline V gene sequence: CDR1 EGSTGY, CDR2 YDSYTSSV. In nucleotides, the CDR3 is TGTGCCACCTGTGATTATTATAAGAAACTCTTT. It yields the protein CATCDYYKKLF.

This clone rates as medium-sized (0.01 to 0.1%). The chain carries TRGV9 and TRGJP. The J gene is not listed in TCRdb, so it was assigned here from a DNA match to germline. Germline lookup yields CDR1 GITISATS and CDR2 ISYDGTV (reference sequence). This CDR3 comprises 17 residues. The ends lost 3 bases at V and 3 bases at J; junction bases unmatched: 5. This CDR3 is CALWEPTQELGKKIKVF. The CDR3 DNA reads TGTGCCTTGTGGGAGCCCACGCAAGAGTTGGGCAAAAAAATCAAGGTATTT.

The chain couples TRGV10 to TRGJ1 or TRGJ2. Since TCRdb gives no J gene, matching the DNA to germline was used here to assign it. Being an ORF, TRGV10 has a function that is uncertain. The trim removed 12 bases at V and 12 bases at J, leaving 9 bases unmatched. CDR3 length: 9 residues. The CDR3 here is CAALEGKLF. CDR3 coding DNA: TGTGCTGCTCTGGAGGGGAAACTCTTT.

By frequency in the sample, this clone is medium-sized. The CDR3 here is CATWDRVPPNYYKKLF. The CDR3 region has the DNA TGTGCCACCTGGGACAGGGTACCCCCGAATTATTATAAGAAACTCTTT. V usage is TRGV3 and J usage is TRGJ1 or TRGJ2. Here the J gene came from matching the DNA to germline, since TCRdb omits it. CDR3 length: 16 amino acids. CDR1 and CDR2 from the germline V gene are VTNTFY and YDVSTARD (reference sequence). V was clipped by 0 bases and J by 0 bases; unmatched bases: 8.

This clone is medium-sized in the sample. V and J are TRGV9 and TRGJ1 or TRGJ2. TCRdb gives no J gene; it was assigned here by matching the DNA to germline. Germline V gene sequence: CDR1 GITISATS, CDR2 ISYDGTV (reference sequence). With 2 bases clipped from V and 0 bases from J, the junction kept 4 bases outside the gene matches. There are 14 residues in the CDR3. This CDR3 reads CALWEESNYYKKLF. The DNA for the CDR3 is TGTGCCTTGTGGGAGGAATCGAATTATTATAAGAAACTCTTT.

This clone is classed as medium-sized. The rearrangement links TRGV5 to TRGJ1 or TRGJ2. TCRdb supplies no J gene; here it was assigned by aligning the nucleotide sequence to germline. CDR3 length: 14 amino acids. Germline V CDR1 and CDR2: VINAFY, YDVSNSKD. Losses at the gene ends were 0 bases for V and 3 bases for J; bases not matched to a gene: 5. This CDR3 is CATWDRARYYKKLF. In DNA, the CDR3 is TGTGCCACCTGGGACAGGGCCCGTTATTATAAGAAACTCTTT.

By share, this clone ranks as medium-sized. The chain combines TRGV5 with TRGJ1 or TRGJ2. TCRdb does not report a J gene; here it was assigned by matching the DNA to germline references. Germline V gene lookup returns CDR1 VINAFY and CDR2 YDVSNSKD. This CDR3 contains 15 residues. V gave up 3 bases and J gave up 2 bases; unmatched junction bases: 10. In DNA form, the CDR3 reads TGTGCCACCTGGGACGGCCCTTATGATTATTATAAGAAACTCTTT. The encoded protein is CATWDGPYDYYKKLF.

This clone was recorded a few times. A far larger clone is a single base away, which makes a read error likely. Within the sample, other DNA sequences also encode this same CDR3. V gene TRGV8 was called; the J gene was not. The CDR3 is 14 residues long. Germline-derived CDR1 and CDR2 are VENAVY and YDSYNSRV. The CDR3 DNA follows: TGTGCCACCTGGGATACCCAGAATTATTATAAAAAACTCTTT. The encoded protein is CATWDTQNYYKKLF.

Judged by abundance, this clone is medium-sized. This chain links TRGV8 with TRGJP1. The J gene is not listed in TCRdb, so it was assigned here from a DNA match to germline. Losses at the gene ends were 0 bases for V and 7 bases for J; bases not matched to a gene: 11. CDR3 length: 16 residues. The germline V gene has CDR1 VENAVY and CDR2 YDSYNSRV. The chain's CDR3 is CATWDRQTVSGWFKIF. The CDR3, as DNA: TGTGCCACCTGGGATAGGCAGACAGTAAGTGGTTGGTTCAAGATATTT.

Ten or more counts support this clone. DNA of the CDR3: TGTGCCACCTGGGATTGGGGGGGGGATAAGAAACTCTTT. Translated: CATWDWGGDKKLF. The chain carries TRGV4 and TRGJ1 or TRGJ2. The J gene is not listed in TCRdb, so it was assigned here from a DNA match to germline. This CDR3 has 13 amino acids. The germline gives CDR1 EGSTGY, CDR2 YDSYTSSV. Germline trimming cut 3 bases from V and 8 bases from J; bases unmatched to any gene: 10.

Relative to its sample, this clone is medium-sized. The gene calls are TRGV10 and TRGJ1 or TRGJ2. No J gene is reported in TCRdb; it was inferred here by comparing the DNA with germline. TRGV10 is known as an ORF, though its function is uncertain. V lost 8 bases, J lost 1 base, and 12 bases stayed unmatched. The CDR3 totals 15 residues. The CDR3 nucleotides read TGTGCTGCGTGGGATCCGAGCGTTAATTATTATAAGAAACTCTTT. Protein sequence: CAAWDPSVNYYKKLF.

By frequency in the sample, this clone is medium-sized. The sample has other DNA sequences that encode this CDR3 too. V is TRGV9 and J is TRGJP. Here the J gene came from matching the DNA to germline, since TCRdb omits it. Germline V CDR1 and CDR2: GITISATS, ISYDGTV (reference sequence). The length of the CDR3 is 16 residues. Unmatched junction bases numbered 3, after V lost 3 bases and J lost 4 bases. The CDR3 DNA is TGTGCCTTGTGGGAGACCCAAGAGTTGGGCAAAAAAATCAAGGTATTT. It specifies CALWETQELGKKIKVF.

By proportion, this clone is medium-sized (0.01 to 0.1%). Other DNA sequences within the sample encode an identical CDR3. J is TRGJP1 and V is TRGV8. Assignment of the J gene here rests on matching the DNA to germline, because TCRdb gives none. There are 11 residues in the CDR3. CDR1 is VENAVY and CDR2 is YDSYNSRV in the germline V gene. With V trimmed by 5 bases and J by 9 bases, 3 bases remained unmatched. The DNA of the CDR3 is TGTGCCACCTGGGGAAGTTGGTTCAAGATATTT. Residues: CATWGSWFKIF.

By share of the sample, this clone is medium-sized (0.01 to 0.1%). CDR3: CATWDGSIYYKKLF. CDR3 nucleotide sequence: TGTGCCACCTGGGACGGCTCGATTTATTATAAGAAACTCTTT. The chain carries TRGV2 and TRGJ1 or TRGJ2. The J gene was missing in TCRdb and was found by matching the end of the DNA to germline. CDR3 size: 14 residues. Trimming took 1 base from V and 3 from J; bases not matched to a gene: 6. Germline CDR1 and CDR2: EGSNGY and YDSYNSKV.